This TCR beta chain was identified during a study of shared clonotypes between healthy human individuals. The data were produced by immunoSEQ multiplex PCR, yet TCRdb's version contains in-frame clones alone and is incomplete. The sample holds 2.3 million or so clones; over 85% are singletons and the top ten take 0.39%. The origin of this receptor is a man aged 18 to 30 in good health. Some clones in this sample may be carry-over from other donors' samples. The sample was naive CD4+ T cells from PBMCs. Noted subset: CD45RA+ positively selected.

The CDR3 sequence is CAISEGQGASTDTQYF. For the CDR3, the DNA is TGTGCCATCAGTGAGGGACAGGGGGCCAGCACAGATACGCAGTATTTT. The chain has TRBV10-3 and TRBJ2-3; 11 nucleotides line up with TRBD1. This CDR3 contains 16 residues. V lost 2 bases, J lost 0 bases, and 1 base stayed unmatched. The germline gives CDR1 ENHRY, CDR2 SYGVKD.